The clone carrying this TCR beta chain has only a few counts. The antigen is undetermined. Sample-barcoded 5' priming and a J-beta primer mix drove a second PCR of 7 to 11 cycles. TCRdb reanalysed the 5' RACE reads using MiXCR and keeps one entry per CDR3 protein. The sample holds about 930,000 distinct CDR3 sequences, roughly 29% seen once. Germline CDR1 and CDR2: SGHTA and FQGTGA. The V gene lost 5 bases and the J gene lost 2 bases, with 9 bases spanning the gap. This CDR3 spans 13 amino acids. The data belong to a study of blood T cells in healthy people across ages. General observations from the study: The long-lived group displayed more naive CD4+ cells, plus higher diversity, than the aged donors did.

These records were also assigned to another study, of T cells of mothers and their children.

This TCR was sampled from a woman aged 40 to 50 in good health. This chain links TRBV7-3 with TRBJ2-5; D unclear. Material for sequencing was blood. The CDR3 nucleotides read TGTGCCAGCAGCCGAAGTACACAAGAGACCCAGTACTTC. It is translated as CASSRSTQETQYF.